The rows below give T cell receptor beta chains drawn from one sample of a study of T cells after yellow fever vaccination. TCRdb itself ran the 5' RACE reads through MiXCR, one entry per CDR3 protein. The table includes under 600,000 distinct CDR3 sequences, roughly 14% detected once. The input for sequencing was PBMCs, taken on the day of the yellow fever booster vaccination. These receptors originate from a man aged 30-40 years who received the YFV17D yellow fever vaccine. Each CDR3 is given with its conserved first and last residue. A D gene is named only where the DNA matches it firmly. Not all rows give a size; the values are once, few, many and, for expanded clones, a class.

. | TRBJ2-7 | TRBV5-6 | many | TGTGCCAGCAGAACAACAGTGGGCGAGCAGTACTTC | CASRTTVGEQYF
TRBD1 | TRBJ2-7 | TRBV6-2/TRBV6-3 | many | TGTGCCAGCAGCTACCGGGACAGACCCTACGAGCAGTACTTC | CASSYRDRPYEQYF
TRBD2 | TRBJ2-1 | TRBV7-9 | . | TGTGCCAGCACCCTACCCGGGAGGTCGGACTCCTACAATGAGCAGTTCTTC | CASTLPGRSDSYNEQFF
. | TRBJ2-6 | TRBV20-1 | few | TGCAGTGCTTCGGACAGACGCTCTGGGGCCAACGTCCTGACTTTC | CSASDRRSGANVLTF
. | TRBJ1-2 | TRBV6-2/TRBV6-3 | . | TGTGCCAGCACCGCCGGGACATACTATGGCTACACCTTC | CASTAGTYYGYTF
. | TRBJ2-2 | TRBV28 | few | TGTGCCAGCCAGCTAGGGGACACCGGGGAGCTGTTTTTT | CASQLGDTGELFF
. | TRBJ2-7 | TRBV5-1 | . | TGCGCCAGCAGCTTGGAGCCAGGGAGCTCCTACGAGCAGTACTTC | CASSLEPGSSYEQYF
. | TRBJ2-5 | TRBV30 | . | TGTGCCTGGGGGAGTGTGCAGACCCAGTACTTC | CAWGSVQTQYF
. | TRBJ2-5 | TRBV9 | few | TGTGCCAGCAGCGCCCGAATGGCGGGTCTACAAGAGACCCAGTACTTC | CASSARMAGLQETQYF
TRBD2 | TRBJ2-3 | TRBV3-1 | . | TGTGCCAGCAGCCCCCGGACTAGCGGGAGGGCTGGGGGAGATACGCAGTATTTT | CASSPRTSGRAGGDTQYF
. | TRBJ2-1 | TRBV12-3/TRBV12-4 | few | TGTGCCAGCAGTGTCCTCCCCGGAACAGGACCCTACAATGAGCAGTTCTTC | CASSVLPGTGPYNEQFF
. | TRBJ2-1 | TRBV7-2 | many | TGTGCCAGCAGCTTAATCGCGGCTGGATTAGGAGAGCAGTTCTTC | CASSLIAAGLGEQFF
TRBD1 | TRBJ1-2 | TRBV24-1 | few | TGTGCCACCAGTGGCGGGACAGGCTACGGCTACACCTTC | CATSGGTGYGYTF
TRBD2 | TRBJ2-1 | TRBV6-2/TRBV6-3 | . | TGTGCCAGCAGTTACAAGGGACTACAAAGCTCCTACAATGAGCAGTTCTTC | CASSYKGLQSSYNEQFF
TRBD1 | TRBJ2-2 | TRBV9 | few | TGTGCCAGCAGCCCCTCACAGGGGGCCCCCGGGGAGCTGTTTTTT | CASSPSQGAPGELFF
. | TRBJ2-7 | TRBV6-5 | . | TGTGCCAGCAGTTACTCCCCGGGTTATCCTACGGTGCAGTACTTC | CASSYSPGYPTVQYF
. | TRBJ1-4 | TRBV20-1 | . | TGCAGTGCTAGGGCGGCGGACATCGGAAAACTGTTTTTT | CSARAADIGKLFF
. | TRBJ2-5 | TRBV29-1 | . | TGCAGCGTTGAGGGGGGATCCAGGGAGACCCAGTACTTC | CSVEGGSRETQYF
. | TRBJ2-6 | TRBV12-3/TRBV12-4 | many | TGTGCCAGCAGTCGGGGTTCTGGGGCCAACGTCCTGACTTTC | CASSRGSGANVLTF
. | TRBJ1-4 | TRBV7-2 | few | TGTGCCAGCAGCGTAACAGGGAGGGAAAAACTGTTTTTT | CASSVTGREKLFF
. | TRBJ1-3 | TRBV20-1 | . | TGCAGTGCCGCCGGACAGACAAGGACGATCTCTGGAAACACCATATATTTT | CSAAGQTRTISGNTIYF
. | TRBJ1-6 | TRBV5-1 | . | TGCGCCAGCAGCTTGGAACCAAGGAGTTCACCCCTCCACTTT | CASSLEPRSSPLHF
. | TRBJ1-6 | TRBV10-3 | . | TGTGCCATAGCTTTGGGGCAGGATAATTCACCCCTCCACTTT | CAIALGQDNSPLHF
. | TRBJ1-6 | TRBV12-3/TRBV12-4 | . | TGTGCCAGCAGTCAGGGAGTTCTGCATTATTCACCCCTCCACTTT | CASSQGVLHYSPLHF
. | TRBJ2-3 | TRBV7-2 | . | TGTGCCAGCAGCTTAGGGCCTAGCATGGATACGCAGTATTTT | CASSLGPSMDTQYF
. | TRBJ2-5 | TRBV10-3 | few | TGTGCCACCCAGGGAGACTATTCAATCCTCCGCCAAGAGACCCAGTACTTC | CATQGDYSILRQETQYF
TRBD1 | TRBJ1-2 | TRBV7-3 | few | TGTGCCAGCAGCTGGGGGACAGAGGGGTCATATGGCTACACCTTC | CASSWGTEGSYGYTF
TRBD2 | TRBJ2-1 | TRBV5-1 | few | TGCGCCAGCAGCTTGGACGGGGGGGTCTACAATGAGCAGTTCTTC | CASSLDGGVYNEQFF
. | TRBJ2-1 | TRBV11-3 | . | TGTGCCAGCAGTTTGGGTCGGGCGCAGTGGGCTGAGCAGTTCTTC | CASSLGRAQWAEQFF
TRBD2 | TRBJ2-7 | TRBV9 | . | TGTGCCAGCAGCGTAGGGGGGGGGGCCTACGAGCAGTACTTC | CASSVGGGAYEQYF
. | TRBJ2-3 | TRBV30 | few | TGTGCCTGGAGTGTTATAGGCGGAGGGACACAGGCAGATACGCAGTATTTT | CAWSVIGGGTQADTQYF
. | TRBJ2-7 | TRBV7-2 | few | TGTGCCAGCAGCGGCGGGGGCGCCTACGAGCAGTACTTC | CASSGGGAYEQYF